This TCR beta chain was sequenced during a study of blood T cell repertoires in COVID-19. Profiling relied on immunoSEQ multiplex PCR, and the TCRdb table lists in-frame clones only, not all of them. Seen here are 60,000 or so clones, 90% observed once, and the top ten hold around 13%. A few counts support this clone. The specimen was peripheral blood. The source is a man between 60 and 70 years old with active COVID-19.

The CDR3 sequence is CAWTAGLAGISAQYF. CDR3 DNA: TGTGCCTGGACCGCGGGACTAGCGGGAATTAGTGCGCAGTATTTT. V usage is TRBV30 and J usage is TRBJ2-3; 13 bases map to TRBD2. The ends lost 4 bases at V and 10 bases at J; junction bases unmatched: 11. Germline CDR1 is GTSNPN and CDR2 is SVGIG (reference sequence). CDR3 length: 15 residues.